This T cell receptor (beta chain) derives from a study of control samples from healthy donors and cancer patients. This clone was detected only once. This CDR3 contains 17 residues. Germline trimming cut 6 bases from V and 4 bases from J; bases unmatched to any gene: 12. Germline CDR1 and CDR2: MNHNY and SVGAGI (reference sequence). Sequencing used immunoSEQ multiplex PCR; TCRdb keeps in-frame clones, though not all of them. The repertoire includes about 170,000 clones, 91% of them detected once, and about 2% sits in the top ten. This TCR derives from a woman aged 35 to 49 in good health. The sequenced sample consisted of blood. V gene TRBV6-6 combines with J gene TRBJ1-5; 10 positions match TRBD1. CDR3 in DNA: TGTGCCAGCAGCCGACGCCGGGACAGGGGAGGGAATCAGCCCCAGCATTTT. Its translation: CASSRRRDRGGNQPQHF.